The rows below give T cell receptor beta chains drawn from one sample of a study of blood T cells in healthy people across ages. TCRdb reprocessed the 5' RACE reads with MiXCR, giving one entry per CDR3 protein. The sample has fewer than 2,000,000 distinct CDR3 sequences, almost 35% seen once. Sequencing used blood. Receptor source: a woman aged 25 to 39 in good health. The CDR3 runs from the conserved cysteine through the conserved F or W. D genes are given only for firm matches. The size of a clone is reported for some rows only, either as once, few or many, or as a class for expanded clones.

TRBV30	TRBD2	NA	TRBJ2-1	CAWSSGRGQGEQFF	TGTGCCTGGTCTAGCGGGAGGGGACAGGGTGAGCAGTTCTTC
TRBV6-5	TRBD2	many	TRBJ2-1	CASISRGGSYNEQFF	TGTGCCAGCATCTCACGGGGGGGATCCTACAATGAGCAGTTCTTC
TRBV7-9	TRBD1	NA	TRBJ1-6	CAGGQGNSPLHF	TGTGCGGGGGGACAGGGCAATTCACCCCTCCACTTT
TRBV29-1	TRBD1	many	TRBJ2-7	CSVRTGGRYEQYF	TGCAGCGTTCGGACAGGGGGAAGATACGAGCAGTACTTC
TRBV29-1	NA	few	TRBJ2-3	CSVEWWRAFTDTQYF	TGCAGCGTTGAATGGTGGCGGGCCTTCACAGATACGCAGTATTTT
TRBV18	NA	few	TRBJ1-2	CASSPPGTLRGYTF	TGTGCCAGCTCACCCCCCGGCACCTTGAGGGGCTACACCTTC
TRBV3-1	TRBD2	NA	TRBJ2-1	CASSWTGLAGSEQFF	TGTGCCAGCAGCTGGACGGGACTAGCGGGGAGTGAGCAGTTCTTC
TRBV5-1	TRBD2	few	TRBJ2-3	CASSLGEAGGRTDTQYF	TGCGCCAGCAGCTTGGGGGAAGCGGGGGGTCGCACAGATACGCAGTATTTT
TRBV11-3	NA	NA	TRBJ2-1	CASSKGPYNEQFF	TGTGCCAGCAGTAAAGGACCCTACAATGAGCAGTTCTTC
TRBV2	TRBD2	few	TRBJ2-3	CASSIHPQRGGTDTQYF	TGTGCCAGCAGTATCCACCCCCAGCGGGGGGGCACAGATACGCAGTATTTT
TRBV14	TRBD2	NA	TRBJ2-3	CASSHVTSGGDDSSTDTQYF	TGTGCCAGCAGCCACGTGACTAGCGGGGGGGATGATTCTAGCACAGATACGCAGTATTTT
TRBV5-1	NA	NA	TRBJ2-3	CASRAEGLSTDTQYF	TGCGCCAGCAGGGCCGAGGGGTTAAGCACAGATACGCAGTATTTT
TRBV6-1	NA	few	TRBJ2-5	CASSVGAFNGETQYF	TGTGCCAGCAGTGTCGGGGCCTTTAATGGGGAGACCCAGTACTTC
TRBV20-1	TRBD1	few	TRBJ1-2	CSARDFAGDRTNYGYTF	TGCAGTGCTAGGGATTTCGCGGGGGACAGGACGAACTATGGCTACACCTTC
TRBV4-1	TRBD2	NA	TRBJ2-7	CASSQEFTGGGPNEQYF	TGCGCCAGCAGCCAAGAGTTTACGGGGGGGGGCCCAAACGAGCAGTACTTC
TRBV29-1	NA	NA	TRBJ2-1	CSVAVVQGSEQFF	TGCAGCGTGGCGGTTGTACAGGGCTCGGAGCAGTTCTTC
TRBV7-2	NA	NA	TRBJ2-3	CASSLPPPWRGRGTDTQYF	TGTGCCAGCAGCTTGCCACCCCCCTGGCGGGGGCGAGGCACAGATACGCAGTATTTT
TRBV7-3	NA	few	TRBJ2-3	CASSLTGSQRITDTQYF	TGTGCCAGCAGCTTAACGGGGTCCCAAAGGATCACAGATACGCAGTATTTT
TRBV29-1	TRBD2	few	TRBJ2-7	CSVCEAGGYEQYF	TGCAGCGTGTGCGAGGCGGGAGGCTACGAGCAGTACTTC
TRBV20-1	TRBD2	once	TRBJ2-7	CSARRGGYYEQYF	TGCAGTGCTAGGCGGGGGGGCTACTACGAGCAGTACTTC
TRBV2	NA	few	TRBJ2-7	CASRVTAYEQYF	TGTGCCAGCAGGGTAACAGCATACGAGCAGTACTTC
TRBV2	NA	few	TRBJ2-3	CASVVTDTQYF	TGTGCCAGCGTCGTGACAGATACGCAGTATTTT
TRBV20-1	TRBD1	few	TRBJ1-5	CSAGILRDREEGSNQPQHF	TGCAGTGCTGGTATTTTACGCGACAGGGAAGAGGGTAGCAATCAGCCCCAGCATTTT
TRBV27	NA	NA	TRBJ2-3	CAGSSGGDTQYF	TGTGCCGGCAGTTCCGGTGGAGATACGCAGTATTTT
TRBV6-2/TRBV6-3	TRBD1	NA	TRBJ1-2	CASSYSHRGLSGYTF	TGTGCCAGCAGTTACTCACACAGGGGATTAAGTGGCTACACCTTC
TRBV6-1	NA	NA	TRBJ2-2	CANSELNTGELFF	TGTGCCAACTCGGAACTAAACACCGGGGAGCTGTTTTTT
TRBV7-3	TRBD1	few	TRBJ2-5	CASSGGQGEETQYF	TGTGCCAGCAGCGGGGGACAGGGAGAAGAGACCCAGTACTTC
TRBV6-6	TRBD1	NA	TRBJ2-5	CASRAPRDRGEAQYF	TGTGCCAGCAGGGCTCCGAGGGACAGGGGAGAGGCCCAGTACTTC
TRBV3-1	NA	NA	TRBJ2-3	CAGSDRLVSTDTQYF	TGTGCCGGCAGCGATCGACTAGTCAGCACAGATACGCAGTATTTT
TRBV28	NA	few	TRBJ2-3	CASSPLGGKDTQYF	TGTGCCAGCAGCCCTCTGGGCGGAAAGGATACGCAGTATTTT
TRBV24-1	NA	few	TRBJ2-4	CATSGPKNIQYF	TGTGCCACCAGTGGGCCCAAAAACATTCAGTACTTC
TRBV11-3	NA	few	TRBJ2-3	CASSPSEGGPDTQYF	TGTGCCAGCAGCCCCAGCGAGGGGGGCCCAGATACGCAGTATTTT